This T cell receptor beta chain was captured in a study of control samples from healthy donors and cancer patients (TCRdb year 2020). Receptor libraries were prepared by the immunoSEQ multiplex PCR assay. This immuneACCESS table, as held by TCRdb, lists in-frame sequences with V and J called but not all clones. Of the missing ones, under half trace to an unresolved V gene in checked studies; the others have no known cause. The sample data list approximately 140,000 clones, and 93% of these were observed just once. The leading ten clones occupy more than 5% of the sample. The germline V gene specifies SGHDN as CDR1 and FVKESK as CDR2. The cysteine opens and the phenylalanine closes a CDR3 of 17 amino acids. The retained sequence is limited to the CDR3, 51 bases, with the frame set at the first base. The germline ends are 19 bases apart after V is trimmed by 6 bases and J by 2 bases. Of note for this clone: The specificity of this receptor is unknown. One base away there is no much larger clone; base qualities are not given.

The sequence derives from a man aged 18 to 29 in good health. The sequenced sample was blood. The chain was built from TRBV14 and TRBJ1-4, with a tentative D gene TRBD1 over 5 matching bases. The DNA reads as follows: TGTGCCAGCAGAGCAGGGTTTCGGGTTGCGACTAATGAAAAACTGTTTTTT. It translates as CASRAGFRVATNEKLFF. The CDR3, completed at both ends by the reference TRBV14 and TRBJ1-4 genes, gives the full variable domain EAGVTQFPSHSVIEKGQTVTLRCDPISGHDNLYWYRRVMGKEIKFLLHFVKESKQDESGMPNNRFLAERTGGTYSTLKVQPAELEDSGVYFCASRAGFRVATNEKLFFGSGTQLSVL.